This T cell receptor (beta chain) comes out of a study of cytomegalovirus exposure and HLA in healthy donors. Study-level results: Most CMV-associated TCR beta chains appeared HLA-restricted in a later analysis.

Comment on this clone: Its specificity is not known.

This CDR3 has 18 residues. CDR1 SGHVS and CDR2 FQNEAQ come from the germline V gene. V was pared by 5 bases and J by 1 base, with 18 bases between. The PCR employed 60 Vbeta primers together with 13 Jbeta primers. TCRdb's table, derived via immunoSEQ multiplex PCR, lists solely in-frame clones and lacks some. The sample includes about 160,000 clones, around four fifths of them seen just once. Donors likely had unrecorded immune exposures despite being nominally healthy when sampled. The chain is built from TRBV7-8 and TRBJ1-6, with D possibly matching TRBD1 (6 bases). This sequence originates from a man aged 18 to 30 in good health and CMV-seronegative. Sequenced input: PBMCs. CDR3 DNA: TGTGCCAGCAGCCCGGACAGCCTATTAGTTTCCTATAATTCACCCCTCCACTTT. It is translated as CASSPDSLLVSYNSPLHF. Full variable domain (rest looked up from reference TRBV7-8 and TRBJ1-6): GAGVSQSPRYKVAKRGQDVALRCDPISGHVSLFWYQQALGQGPEFLTYFQNEAQLDKSGLPSDRFFAERPEGSVSTLKIQRTQQEDSAVYLCASSPDSLLVSYNSPLHFGNGTRLTVT.